This TCR beta chain was observed in a study of post-analysis software for immune sequencing data. About the study: In terms of disease course, relapsing-remitting, secondary progressive and progressive-relapsing multiple sclerosis were included. Study-wide results and caveats: In multiple sclerosis, normalized Chao1 diversity was significantly below that of controls. Included in a set of a few TRBV segments more frequent in patients than controls were TRBV5-6, TRBV5-1 and TRBV20-1.

The V gene end was trimmed by 4 bases and the J gene end by 4 bases; junction bases not matched to a gene: 5. The CDR3 length is 14 residues. On this clonotype itself: Its specificity is not known.

Researchers reported that TCR beta cDNA libraries carried unique molecular identifiers. TCRdb redid the calling of the PCR reads with MiXCR, one entry per CDR3 protein. The table records approximately 440,000 distinct CDR3 sequences, around 40% of them present only once. The chain employs TRBV12-3 or TRBV12-4 and TRBJ2-3; 7 bases align to TRBD2. The TCR originated in a girl aged 10-17 years with multiple sclerosis. The sequencing input was blood. The CDR3 sequence is CASSSGLVSDTQYF. The CDR3 DNA is TGTGCCAGCAGTTCCGGACTAGTGTCAGATACGCAGTATTTT.